Presented here are 3 T cell receptor beta chains from one specimen sequenced in a study of human T cells and chemical hapten exposure. Time point indicated: pre-sensitization, week 0. As to treatment: therapeutic diphenylcyclopropenone sensitization with weekly scalp DPC. TCRdb itself ran the RACE reads through MiXCR, one entry per CDR3 protein. Here the sample spans some 330,000 distinct CDR3 sequences, 5% to 6.5% being singletons. The material sequenced was whole blood, taken in connection with sensitization to the hapten diphenylcyclopropenone (DPC). The origin of the receptors is a woman under 30 with alopecia areata. Some clones in this sample may be carry-over from other donors' samples.

This clonotype was counted between two and nine times. This rearrangement joins TRBV4-3 to TRBJ2-7; no reliable D call. The germline V gene has CDR1 LGHNA and CDR2 YSLEER. The V end lost 0 bases, the J end lost 4 bases, and 10 bases lay between the germline ends. The length of the CDR3 is 14 residues. The chain's CDR3 is CASSQDIPGYEQYF. Here the CDR3 DNA reads TGCGCCAGCAGCCAAGATATACCCGGGTACGAGCAGTACTTC.

The chain uses TRBV28 and TRBJ2-3; 9 bases agree with TRBD2. This CDR3 comprises 16 residues. From germline, CDR1 is MDHEN and CDR2 SYDVKM. Trimming cost V 5 bases and J 0 bases; bases outside gene matches: 6. The CDR3 loop is CASSLLLAGSTDTQYF. The CDR3 DNA reads as TGTGCCAGCAGTCTCTTACTAGCGGGTAGCACAGATACGCAGTATTTT.

This clonotype has only a few counts. CDR3: CASTPAGGQNEKLFF. Here the CDR3 DNA reads TGTGCCAGCACCCCCGCCGGCGGACAAAATGAAAAACTGTTTTTT. The chain combines TRBV6-2 or TRBV6-3 with TRBJ1-4, with D possibly being TRBD1 (5 bases). The germline V gene has CDR1 MNHEY and CDR2 SVGEGT. The CDR3 is 15 residues long. V was trimmed by 7 bases and J by 5 bases, leaving 17 bases between them.